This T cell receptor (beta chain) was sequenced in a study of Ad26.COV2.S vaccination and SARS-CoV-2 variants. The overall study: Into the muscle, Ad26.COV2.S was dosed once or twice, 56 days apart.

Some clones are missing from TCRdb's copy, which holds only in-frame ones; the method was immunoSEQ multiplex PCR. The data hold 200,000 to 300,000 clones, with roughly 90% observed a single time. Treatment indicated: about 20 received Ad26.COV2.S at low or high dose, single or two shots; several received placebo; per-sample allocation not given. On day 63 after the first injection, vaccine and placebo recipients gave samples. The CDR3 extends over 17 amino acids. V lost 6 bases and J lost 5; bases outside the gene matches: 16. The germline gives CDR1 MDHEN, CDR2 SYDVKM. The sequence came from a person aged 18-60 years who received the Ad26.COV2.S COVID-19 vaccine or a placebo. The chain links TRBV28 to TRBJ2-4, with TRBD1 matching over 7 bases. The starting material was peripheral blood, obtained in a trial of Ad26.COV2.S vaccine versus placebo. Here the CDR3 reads CASSHSRDRETENIQYF. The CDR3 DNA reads TGTGCCAGCAGCCATTCAAGAGACAGGGAAACCGAAAACATTCAGTACTTC.